Presented here are 11 T cell receptor beta chains from one specimen sequenced in a study of shared clonotypes between healthy human individuals. The method was immunoSEQ multiplex PCR; TCRdb's version includes in-frame clones alone and lacks a portion of them. The profile shows more than 2,000,000 clones, roughly 93% of them singletons. The sequencing input was naive CD4+ T cells from PBMCs. Subset defined: CD45RA+ positively selected. The receptors originated from a man between 18 and 29 years old in good health. Some clones in this sample may be carry-over from other donors' samples.

V is TRBV10-3 and J is TRBJ1-1; D call uncertain. This CDR3 region has 15 residues. With 0 bases removed from V and 0 bases from J, the gap between germline ends came to 8 bases. CDR1 is ENHRY and CDR2 is SYGVKD in the germline V gene. The CDR3: CAISESPSMNTEAFF. The CDR3 bases are TGTGCCATCAGTGAGTCCCCGAGTATGAACACTGAAGCTTTCTTT.

The chain combines TRBV18 with TRBJ2-3; 7 bases map to TRBD1. Germline V gene lookup returns CDR1 KGHSH and CDR2 LQKENI. With V trimmed by 4 bases and J by 2 bases, 9 bases remained unmatched. This CDR3 is 16 amino acids long. CDR3 sequence: CASSLRGQDPTDTQYF. In DNA form, the CDR3 reads TGTGCCAGCTCACTCCGCGGACAGGATCCCACAGATACGCAGTATTTT.

V usage is TRBV4-1 and J usage is TRBJ2-7; D is tentatively TRBD1 or TRBD2 (5 bases each). Germline V CDR1 and CDR2: MGHRA, YSYEKL. Between the trimmed V and J ends, which lost 0 bases and 7 bases, there was a span of 19 bases. This CDR3 spans 16 amino acids. The CDR3 nucleotides read TGCGCCAGCAGCCAAGATCGGTGGCAGGGAGTGGGTGAGCAGTACTTC. This translates into CASSQDRWQGVGEQYF.

The count of this clone is one. The chain links TRBV4-2 to TRBJ2-7; 10 nucleotides align to TRBD1. CDR1 is LGHNA and CDR2 is YNFKEQ in the germline V gene. There are 16 residues in the CDR3. Trimming at V came to 1 base and at J to 1 base, leaving 4 bases not matched to a gene. The CDR3 DNA reads as TGTGCCAGCAGCCAAGGAGACAGGGGGCCTTCCTACGAGCAGTACTTC. Amino acids: CASSQGDRGPSYEQYF.

CDR3 sequence: CASRSLRLETQYF. The CDR3 bases are TGTGCAAGTCGCTCCCTACGGCTGGAGACCCAGTACTTC. J is TRBJ2-5 and V is TRBV12-2. TRBV12-2 is flagged as a pseudogene. The CDR3 totals 13 residues.

The chain employs TRBV11-2 and TRBJ1-2, with D possibly TRBD1 on 5 matching bases. The CDR3 consists of 14 residues. Trimming stripped 2 bases from V and 2 bases from J, with 9 bases between. Germline-derived CDR1 and CDR2 are SGHAT and FQNNGV. DNA for the CDR3: TGTGCCAGCAGCTTACCGGGACGGAACTATGGCTACACCTTC. Protein: CASSLPGRNYGYTF.

This chain uses TRBV5-8 with TRBJ2-6; 9 bases are a match to TRBD1. V lost 4 bases to trimming and J lost 1 base; unmatched junction nucleotides: 12. The CDR3 is 19 amino acids. In germline, CDR1 is SGHTS, CDR2 YDEGEE. CDR3 amino acids: CASSRLFGQGISGANVLTF. The CDR3 DNA reads as TGTGCCAGCAGCCGTCTCTTTGGACAGGGGATATCTGGGGCCAACGTCCTGACTTTC.

The chain employs TRBV6-1 and TRBJ2-6; D gene unclear. The CDR3 has 18 amino acids. Germline V CDR1 and CDR2: MNHNS, SASEGT. Trimming left V 3 bases short and J 0 bases short, with 15 bases between. The CDR3 DNA reads as TGTGCCAGCAGTGACCCCGCGCGAACCTTCTCTGGGGCCAACGTCCTGACTTTC. As protein: CASSDPARTFSGANVLTF.

About this clone itself: The sample has other DNA sequences that encode this CDR3 too. The V gene is TRBV7-3, the J gene TRBJ2-7, with 7 bases matching TRBD1. V lost 6 bases and J lost 2; bases outside the gene matches: 4. The CDR3 extends over 13 amino acids. Germline loops: CDR1 SGHTA, CDR2 FQGTGA. DNA for the CDR3: TGTGCCAGCAGTTCGGGACAGACCTACGAGCAGTACTTC. The encoded protein is CASSSGQTYEQYF.

The gene calls are TRBV10-3 and TRBJ2-5; no reliable D call. The CDR3 is 15 residues long. V lost 0 bases, J lost 1 base, and 9 bases lay in between. Germline V CDR1 and CDR2: ENHRY, SYGVKD. The CDR3 region has the DNA TGTGCCATCAGTGAGTCGGGCAGCCTCCAAGAGACCCAGTACTTC. Translated: CAISESGSLQETQYF.

This chain joins TRBV7-9 and TRBJ1-3; 8 bases line up with TRBD1. The trim removed 5 bases at V and 5 bases at J, leaving 11 bases unmatched. Germline loops: CDR1 SEHNR, CDR2 FQNEAQ (reference sequence). CDR3 size: 16 residues. The CDR3 region is CASSVGAPGGRNTIYF. The CDR3 bases are TGTGCCAGCAGCGTGGGGGCTCCAGGGGGCAGAAACACCATATATTTT. Full variable domain (rest looked up from reference TRBV7-9 and TRBJ1-3): DTGVSQNPRHKITKRGQNVTFRCDPISEHNRLYWYRQTLGQGPEFLTYFQNEAQLEKSRLLSDRFSAERPKGSFSTLEIQRTEQGDSAMYLCASSVGAPGGRNTIYFGEGSWLTVV.